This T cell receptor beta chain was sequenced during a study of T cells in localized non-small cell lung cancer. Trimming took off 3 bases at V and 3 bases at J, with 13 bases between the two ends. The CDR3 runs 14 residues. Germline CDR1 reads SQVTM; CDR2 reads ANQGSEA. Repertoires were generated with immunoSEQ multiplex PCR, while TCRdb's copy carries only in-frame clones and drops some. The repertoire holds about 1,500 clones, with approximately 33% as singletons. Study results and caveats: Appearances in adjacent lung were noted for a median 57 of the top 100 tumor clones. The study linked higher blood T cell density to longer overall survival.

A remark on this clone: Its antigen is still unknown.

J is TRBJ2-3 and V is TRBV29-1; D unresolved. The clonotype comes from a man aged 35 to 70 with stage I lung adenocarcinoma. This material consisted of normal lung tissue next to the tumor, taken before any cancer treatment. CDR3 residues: CSVDSPEVTDTQYF. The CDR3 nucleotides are TGCAGCGTTGACTCCCCTGAGGTGACAGATACGCAGTATTTT.